This TCR beta chain was sequenced in a study of post-analysis software for immune sequencing data. Overall study: In terms of disease course, relapsing-remitting, secondary progressive and progressive-relapsing multiple sclerosis were included. The study's findings and limits: Multiple sclerosis patients showed significantly lower normalized Chao1 diversity than controls did.

Libraries were made from TCR beta cDNA, and they carried unique molecular identifiers. Out of roughly 0.95 to 11 million T cells, a few hundred thousand cDNA molecules were generated. TCRdb ran MiXCR on the PCR reads and lists one entry per CDR3 protein. The profile shows hundreds of thousands of distinct CDR3 sequences, around 27% of them singletons. Points on this clonotype: Its target is not known.

This TCR derives from a girl aged 10 to 17 with multiple sclerosis. Sequencing was done on a sample of blood.

CDR3 sequence (DNA): TGTGCCACAATTAAACAGGGACAAGAGACCCAGTACTTC. Amino acids: CATIKQGQETQYF. The rearrangement links TRBV6-5 to TRBJ2-5, with D tentatively TRBD1 (6 bases). CDR3 length: 13 residues. Looked up from germline, CDR1 is MNHEY and CDR2 is SVGAGI. The ends were cut back, 10 bases at V and 2 bases at J, with 14 bases in the middle.